These 28 T cell receptor beta chains were all obtained from the same sample, sequenced in a study of spatial heterogeneity in lung cancer. The time point is: blood at routine non-recurrence follow-up after resection. TCRdb processed the 5' RACE reads anew with MiXCR; each CDR3 protein has one entry. The sample contains 18,000 or so distinct CDR3 sequences, 9.2% of which appear only once. Specimen: PBMCs, collected at follow-up. These receptors all stem from a male donor with early-stage non-small cell lung cancer.

Concerning this clonotype itself: A read error is possible here, since a much larger clone lies one base away. This rearrangement joins TRBV6-2 or TRBV6-3 to TRBJ2-1; D not certain. Looked up from germline, CDR1 is MNHEY and CDR2 is SVGEGT. The CDR3 spans 12 residues. The DNA of the CDR3 is TGTACCAGCAGTGTCTCGTCGTTGGAGCAGTTCTTC. This gives the protein CTSSVSSLEQFF.

In this sample, this clonotype turned up many times. CDR3 DNA sequence: TGCAGCGTTGATTACAGGGATGCACCCCTCCACTTT. This sequence encodes CSVDYRDAPLHF. The J gene is TRBJ1-6, the V gene TRBV29-1; perhaps TRBD1 as D (6 bases). The length of the CDR3 is 12 residues. The germline V gene has CDR1 SQVTM and CDR2 ANQGSEA. With 3 bases removed from V and 11 bases from J, the gap between germline ends came to 11 bases.

This clonotype has a count of ten or more. This sequence joins TRBV13 and TRBJ2-1; 9 bases align to TRBD2. The CDR3 has 13 residues. The trim removed 4 bases at V and 10 bases at J, leaving 5 bases unmatched. Looked up from germline, CDR1 is PRHDT and CDR2 is FYEKMQ (reference sequence). CDR3 DNA: TGTGCCAGCAGCTCCTTAGCGGGAGACGAGCAGTTCTTC. Protein product: CASSSLAGDEQFF.

This clonotype was seen ten or more times. The rearrangement joins TRBV6-1 to TRBJ1-5; TRBD1 agrees at 7 bases. This CDR3 region has 22 residues. Germline trimming cut 10 bases from V and 0 bases from J; bases unmatched to any gene: 30. CDR1 is MNHNS and CDR2 is SASEGT in the germline V gene. The CDR3 sequence is CAIQQGVHRDPPRTRSNQPQHF. CDR3 bases: TGTGCCATCCAGCAGGGGGTTCACCGGGACCCCCCTCGGACACGTAGCAATCAGCCCCAGCATTTT.

In the case of this clonotype: A single base separates this from a much larger clone, so it may be a read error. V usage is TRBV28 and J usage is TRBJ2-5; maybe TRBD2 (5 bases). Trimming stripped 6 bases from V and 5 bases from J, with 19 bases between. The length of the CDR3 is 15 residues. In germline, CDR1 is MDHEN, CDR2 SYDVKM. Written as DNA, the CDR3 is TGTGCCAGCAGGTACGAGGAGGAACTGCACGAGACCCAGTACTTC. Translated: CASRYEEELHETQYF.

This clonotype appeared many times. This chain connects TRBV4-1 to TRBJ2-1; TRBD2 aligns across 10 bases. The germline gives CDR1 MGHRA, CDR2 YSYEKL. The CDR3 is made up of 16 amino acids. Losses at the gene ends were 2 bases for V and 6 bases for J; bases not matched to a gene: 7. Here the CDR3 DNA reads TGCGCCAGCAGCCAACTTCCGGGACTAGCGTCCAATGAGCAGTTCTTC. It codes for CASSQLPGLASNEQFF.

This clonotype was detected ten times or more. The gene calls are TRBV6-2 or TRBV6-3 and TRBJ1-6, with a possible D match to TRBD1 (5 bases). V lost 2 bases and J 4 bases, leaving 12 bases between the germline ends. The length of the CDR3 is 16 residues. From germline, CDR1 is MNHEY and CDR2 SVGEGT. The chain's CDR3 is CASSYQGPRYNSPLHF. CDR3 in DNA: TGTGCCAGCAGTTACCAGGGCCCAAGGTATAATTCACCCCTCCACTTT.

This clonotype was counted at least ten times. J is TRBJ1-3 and V is TRBV7-6, with a tentative D call TRBD1 (6 bases). V was clipped by 5 bases and J by 1 base, with 18 bases between them. In germline, CDR1 is SGHVS, CDR2 FNYEAQ. The CDR3 covers 17 residues. CDR3 nucleotides: TGTGCCAGCAGCCAAGCAAGCGGAGGGGGTTCTGGAAACACCATATATTTT. Amino acids: CASSQASGGGSGNTIYF.

This clonotype was found a few times. This chain connects TRBV11-2 to TRBJ2-1; D is possibly TRBD2 (6 bases). Trimming left V 5 bases short and J 5 bases short, with 16 bases between. Germline CDR1 reads SGHAT; CDR2 reads FQNNGV. There are 15 residues in the CDR3. The CDR3 spells CASSGLGGNDNEQFF. Written as DNA, the CDR3 is TGTGCCAGCAGCGGACTCGGGGGAAACGACAATGAGCAGTTCTTC. The variable domain in full, with the rest retrieved from reference TRBV11-2 and TRBJ2-1, is EAGVAQSPRYKIIEKRQSVAFWCNPISGHATLYWYQQILGQGPKLLIQFQNNGVVDDSQLPKDRFSAERLKGVDSTLKIQPAKLEDSAVYLCASSGLGGNDNEQFFGPGTRLTVL.

This clonotype was observed a few times. The chain carries TRBV11-1 and TRBJ1-1, with 10 bases lining up with TRBD1. Trimming cost V 5 bases and J 7 bases; bases outside gene matches: 4. Germline CDR1 reads SGHAT; CDR2 reads FQDESV (reference sequence). This CDR3 has 13 residues. The CDR3 sequence is CASSTDRGIEAFF. CDR3 nucleotides: TGTGCCAGCAGCACGGACAGGGGGATTGAAGCTTTCTTT.

The chain has TRBV6-4 and TRBJ2-3; 11 positions agree with TRBD2. CDR1 is MRHNA and CDR2 is SNTAGT in the germline V gene. The CDR3 sequence is 15 residues long. Trimming removed 6 bases from V and 4 bases from J; junction bases left unmatched: 6. The CDR3 reads CASSSLAGEADTQYF. CDR3 nucleotides: TGTGCCAGCAGCTCACTAGCGGGAGAGGCAGATACGCAGTATTTT.

This clonotype was detected ten times or more. CDR3 DNA sequence: TGTGCCAGCAGCAAAGTGATATCCACAGATACGCAGTATTTT. This sequence encodes CASSKVISTDTQYF. V gene TRBV21-1 combines with J gene TRBJ2-3. TRBV21-1 is a listed pseudogene. The CDR3 contains 14 residues.

This clonotype was seen a few times. V is TRBV7-8 and J is TRBJ1-2, with 12 bases identical to TRBD1. With 1 base clipped from V and 7 bases from J, the junction kept 4 bases outside the gene matches. This CDR3 spans 15 amino acids. Germline CDR1 SGHVS, CDR2 FQNEAQ. The CDR3 loop reads CASSLEGTGGLGYTF. CDR3 coding DNA: TGTGCCAGCAGCTTAGAGGGGACAGGGGGCCTTGGCTACACCTTC.

This clonotype was counted ten times or more. V and J are TRBV27 and TRBJ2-3, with D maybe TRBD1 (6 bases). The V and J ends lost 8 bases and 4 bases respectively, with 13 bases between them. Germline V lookup: CDR1 MNHEY, CDR2 SMNVEV (reference sequence). The CDR3 is 13 residues long. The CDR3 DNA reads as TGTGCCAGCGCCAGGGGCTGGGCAGATACGCAGTATTTT. Its translation: CASARGWADTQYF.

Only a few counts were recorded for this clonotype. The chain carries TRBV3-1 and TRBJ2-3; TRBD2 agrees at 7 bases. The trim removed 4 bases at V and 4 bases at J, leaving 2 bases unmatched. CDR1 is LGHDT and CDR2 is YNNKEL in the germline V gene (reference sequence). This CDR3 spans 13 amino acids. CDR3 DNA sequence: TGTGCCAGCAGCCTTACTAGCGCAGATACGCAGTATTTT. This translates into CASSLTSADTQYF.

This clonotype was recorded many times. The V call is TRBV19, the J call TRBJ2-2; the match to TRBD2 covers 7 bases. This CDR3 spans 15 amino acids. Germline loops: CDR1 LNHDA, CDR2 SQIVND (reference sequence). V was pared by 3 bases and J by 7 bases, with 8 bases of the junction left unmatched. The DNA of the CDR3 is TGTGCCAGTAGTATCTCGGGGGGACTGGGCGGGGAGCTGTTTTTT. It encodes CASSISGGLGGELFF.

This clonotype is classed as medium-sized. The gene calls are TRBV7-2 and TRBJ2-6; D tentatively reads TRBD1 or TRBD2 (5 bases each). The length of the CDR3 is 17 residues. V lost 4 bases and J 0 bases, leaving 13 bases between the germline ends. Germline CDR1 and CDR2: SGHTA and FQGNSA. CDR3 in amino acids: CASSYSLGVSGANVLTF. CDR3 sequence (DNA): TGTGCCAGCAGCTATTCTCTGGGGGTCTCTGGGGCCAACGTCCTGACTTTC.

There are many counts of this clonotype. This chain joins TRBV20-1 and TRBJ2-7, with D uncertain. The CDR3 is 12 amino acids. V lost 5 bases and J lost 1, with 9 bases in between. CDR1 and CDR2 (germline): DFQATT, SNEGSKA (reference sequence). CDR3 loop: CSAPGRSYEQYF. DNA for the CDR3: TGCAGTGCTCCTGGAAGGTCCTACGAGCAGTACTTC.

This clonotype was picked up many times. J is TRBJ2-3 and V is TRBV6-4, with D unclear. With 0 bases removed from V and 0 bases from J, the gap between germline ends came to 4 bases. This CDR3 contains 14 residues. The germline CDR1 and CDR2 sequences are MRHNA and SNTAGT. CDR3 DNA: TGTGCCAGCAGTGACTCGGTTAGCACAGATACGCAGTATTTT. It specifies CASSDSVSTDTQYF.

V gene TRBV29-1 combines with J gene TRBJ1-5; D is unresolved. Germline V gives CDR1 SQVTM, CDR2 ANQGSEA. V gave up 3 bases and J gave up 7 bases, with 7 bases separating them. The CDR3 consists of 11 residues. The CDR3 sequence: CSVDRPQPQHF. DNA for the CDR3: TGCAGCGTTGATAGGCCACAGCCCCAGCATTTT.

This clonotype was recorded many times. The CDR3 DNA follows: TGTGCCAGCTCACCAGGGACAGCTAGCAATCAGCCCCAGCATTTT. Translated, it gives CASSPGTASNQPQHF. The gene calls are TRBV18 and TRBJ1-5, with 7 bases identical to TRBD1. The CDR3 has 15 amino acids. Germline CDR1 KGHSH, CDR2 LQKENI. With V trimmed by 2 bases and J by 0 bases, 1 base remained unmatched.

This clonotype was observed a handful of times. This chain joins TRBV2 and TRBJ2-1; D might be TRBD1 or TRBD2, each matching 6 bases. Trimming cost V 2 bases and J 9 bases, with 11 bases left between them. Germline V gene lookup returns CDR1 SNHLY and CDR2 FYNNEI. CDR3 length equals 13 residues. As DNA, the CDR3 is TGTGCCAGCAGTGAAACGGGGGCCGGTGAGCAGTTCTTC. Encoded protein: CASSETGAGEQFF.

The chain employs TRBV6-2 or TRBV6-3 and TRBJ2-5, with 8 bases matching TRBD2. V shed 8 bases and J 5 bases; nucleotides not matched to a gene: 10. Germline-derived CDR1 and CDR2 are MNHEY and SVGEGT. The CDR3 is 14 amino acids. The CDR3 sequence: CASVRRLARETQYF. The CDR3 DNA follows: TGTGCCAGCGTCAGGCGACTAGCGAGGGAGACCCAGTACTTC.

This clonotype is medium-sized by share. J is TRBJ2-6 and V is TRBV29-1, with 8 bases identical to TRBD1. The germline V gene has CDR1 SQVTM and CDR2 ANQGSEA. V was pared by 3 bases and J by 2 bases, with 3 bases of the junction left unmatched. This CDR3 has 15 amino acids. DNA of the CDR3: TGCAGCGTTGAGGTCAGGGGGCCTGGGGCCAACGTCCTGACTTTC. As protein: CSVEVRGPGANVLTF. The whole variable domain, filled in from reference TRBV29-1 and TRBJ2-6, reads SAVISQKPSRDICQRGTSLTIQCQVDSQVTMMFWYRQQPGQSLTLIATANQGSEATYESGFVIDKFPISRPNLTFSTLTVSNMSPEDSSIYLCSVEVRGPGANVLTFGAGSRLTVL.

This clonotype turned up a few times. The chain recombines TRBV11-2 with TRBJ2-7, with a tentative D call TRBD2 (7 bases). The V gene's germline CDR1 is SGHAT and CDR2 FQNNGV. CDR3 length: 17 amino acids. V was shortened by 5 bases and J by 2 bases, with 22 bases between the two germline ends. CDR3 DNA: TGTGCCAGCAGCCTACTCGTCGGGGGGCGGGGAGCCTACGAGCAGTACTTC. Protein: CASSLLVGGRGAYEQYF.

This clonotype was detected only a few times. The chain joins TRBV29-1 to TRBJ2-1, with D possibly TRBD2 on 7 matching bases. Germline V gene sequence: CDR1 SQVTM, CDR2 ANQGSEA. The CDR3 is 14 amino acids. V dropped 6 bases and J dropped 7 bases, with 19 bases sitting between them. CDR3 nucleotide sequence: TGCAGCGTCAACCGGGACACGGGGGGAAATGAGCAGTTCTTC. It translates to CSVNRDTGGNEQFF.

This sequence joins TRBV12-3 or TRBV12-4 and TRBJ2-1; D possibly corresponds to TRBD2 (7 bases). The CDR3 contains 18 residues. V shed 6 bases and J shed 0 bases, with 21 bases lying between them. The CDR3 sequence is CASSPLGCGGRSYNEQFF. As DNA, the CDR3 is TGTGCCAGCAGCCCGTTGGGGTGCGGGGGCCGCTCCTACAATGAGCAGTTCTTC.

There are many counts of this clonotype. The chain carries TRBV7-2 and TRBJ2-4; D is ambiguous. The V gene lost 5 bases and the J gene lost 6 bases, with 8 bases spanning the gap. The CDR3 has 12 amino acids. Germline loops: CDR1 SGHTA, CDR2 FQGNSA. CDR3 region: CASSPPGNIQYF. The CDR3 DNA reads as TGTGCCAGCAGCCCCCCCGGAAACATTCAGTACTTC.